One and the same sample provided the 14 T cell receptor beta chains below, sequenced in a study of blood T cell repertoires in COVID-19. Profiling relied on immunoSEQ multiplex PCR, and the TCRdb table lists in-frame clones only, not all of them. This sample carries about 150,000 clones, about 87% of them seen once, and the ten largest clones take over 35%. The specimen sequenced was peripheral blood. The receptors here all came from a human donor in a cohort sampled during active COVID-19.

CDR3 sequence (DNA): TGTGCCAGCCGAGACAGGGATCACAATGAGCAGTTCTTC. Translating gives CASRDRDHNEQFF. This sequence joins TRBV28 and TRBJ2-1; TRBD1 agrees at 7 bases. The germline CDR1 and CDR2 sequences are MDHEN and SYDVKM. The CDR3 has 13 residues. Germline trimming cut 8 bases from V and 5 bases from J; bases unmatched to any gene: 6.

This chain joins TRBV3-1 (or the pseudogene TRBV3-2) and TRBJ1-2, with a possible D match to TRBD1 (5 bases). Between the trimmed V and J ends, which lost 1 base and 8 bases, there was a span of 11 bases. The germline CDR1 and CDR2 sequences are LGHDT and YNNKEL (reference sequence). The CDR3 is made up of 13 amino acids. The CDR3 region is CASSQVDSMGYTF. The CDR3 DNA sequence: TGTGCCAGCAGCCAAGTTGACAGTATGGGCTACACCTTC.

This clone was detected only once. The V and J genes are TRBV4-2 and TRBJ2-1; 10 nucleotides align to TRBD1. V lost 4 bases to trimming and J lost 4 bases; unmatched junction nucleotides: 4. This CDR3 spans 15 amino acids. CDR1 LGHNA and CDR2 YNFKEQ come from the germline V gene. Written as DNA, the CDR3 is TGTGCCAGCAGCCCCGGACAGGGGGTTTACAATGAGCAGTTCTTC. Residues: CASSPGQGVYNEQFF.

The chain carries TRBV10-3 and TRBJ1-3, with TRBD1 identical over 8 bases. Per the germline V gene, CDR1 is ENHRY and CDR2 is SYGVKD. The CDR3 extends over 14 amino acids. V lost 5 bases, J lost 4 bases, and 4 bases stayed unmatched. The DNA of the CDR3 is TGTGCCATCAGTCCAGGGGGCGCAGGAAACACCATATATTTT. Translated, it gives CAISPGGAGNTIYF.

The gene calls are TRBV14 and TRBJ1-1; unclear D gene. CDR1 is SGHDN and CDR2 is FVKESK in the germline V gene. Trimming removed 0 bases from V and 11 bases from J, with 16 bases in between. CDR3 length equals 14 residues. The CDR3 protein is CASSQDRGGHRAFF. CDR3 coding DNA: TGTGCCAGCAGCCAAGACAGAGGTGGTCACCGGGCTTTCTTT.

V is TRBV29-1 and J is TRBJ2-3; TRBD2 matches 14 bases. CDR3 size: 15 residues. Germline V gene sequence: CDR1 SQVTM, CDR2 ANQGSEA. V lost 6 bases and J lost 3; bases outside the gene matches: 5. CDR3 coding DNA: TGCAGCGTGGGACTAGCGGGAGTTCGTACAGATACGCAGTATTTT. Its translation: CSVGLAGVRTDTQYF.

The CDR3 DNA is TGTGCCAGTAGTCTCGGGACCCTAGCGGAAGAGACCCAGTACTTC. Protein product: CASSLGTLAEETQYF. The rearrangement joins TRBV19 to TRBJ2-5; 7 nucleotides agree with TRBD2. CDR3 length: 15 residues. CDR1 and CDR2 (germline): LNHDA, SQIVND (reference sequence). V lost 5 bases, J lost 3 bases, and 9 bases stayed unmatched.

The CDR3 coding sequence is TGCAGCGTCAGTTTCACAACTAATGAAAAACTGTTTTTT. This sequence encodes CSVSFTTNEKLFF. This chain connects TRBV29-1 to TRBJ1-4; D unresolved. Per the germline V gene, CDR1 is SQVTM and CDR2 is ANQGSEA. CDR3 size: 13 residues. Trimming pared 6 bases from V and 0 bases from J, leaving 8 bases between.

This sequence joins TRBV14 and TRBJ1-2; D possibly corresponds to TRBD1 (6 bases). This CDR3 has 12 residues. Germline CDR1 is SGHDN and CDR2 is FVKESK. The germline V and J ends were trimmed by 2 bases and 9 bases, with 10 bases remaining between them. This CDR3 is CASSQTGSSYTF. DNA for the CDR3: TGTGCCAGCAGCCAAACAGGGTCAAGCTACACCTTC. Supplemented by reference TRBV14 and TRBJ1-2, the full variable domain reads EAGVTQFPSHSVIEKGQTVTLRCDPISGHDNLYWYRRVMGKEIKFLLHFVKESKQDESGMPNNRFLAERTGGTYSTLKVQPAELEDSGVYFCASSQTGSSYTFGSGTRLTVV.

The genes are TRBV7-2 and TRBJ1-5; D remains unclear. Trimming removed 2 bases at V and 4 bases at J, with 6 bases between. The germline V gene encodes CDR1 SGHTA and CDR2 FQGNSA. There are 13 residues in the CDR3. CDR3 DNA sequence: TGTGCCAGCAGCTTAACACAGAATCAGCCCCAGCATTTT. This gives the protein CASSLTQNQPQHF.

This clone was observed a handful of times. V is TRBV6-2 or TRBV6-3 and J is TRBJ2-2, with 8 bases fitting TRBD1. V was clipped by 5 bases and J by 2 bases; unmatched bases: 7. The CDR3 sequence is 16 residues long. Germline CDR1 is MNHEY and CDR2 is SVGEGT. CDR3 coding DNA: TGTGCCAGCAGTGCGCAGGGGGCGCCCAACACCGGGGAGCTGTTTTTT. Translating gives CASSAQGAPNTGELFF.

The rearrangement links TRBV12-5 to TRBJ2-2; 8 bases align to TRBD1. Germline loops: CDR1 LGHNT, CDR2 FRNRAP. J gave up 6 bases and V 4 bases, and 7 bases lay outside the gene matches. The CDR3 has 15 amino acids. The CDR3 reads CASGSGQGGPGELFF. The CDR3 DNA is TGTGCTAGTGGTTCCGGACAGGGTGGTCCCGGGGAGCTGTTTTTT. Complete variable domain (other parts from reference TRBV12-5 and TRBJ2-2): DARVTQTPRHKVTEMGQEVTMRCQPILGHNTVFWYRQTMMQGLELLAYFRNRAPLDDSGMPKDRFSAEMPDATLATLKIQPSEPRDSAVYFCASGSGQGGPGELFFGEGSRLTVL.

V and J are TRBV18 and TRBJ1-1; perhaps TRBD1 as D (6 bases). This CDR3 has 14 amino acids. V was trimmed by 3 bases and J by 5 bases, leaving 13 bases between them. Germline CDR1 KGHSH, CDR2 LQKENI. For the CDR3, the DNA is TGTGCCAGCTCACCCACAGGGCCGAATACTGAAGCTTTCTTT. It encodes CASSPTGPNTEAFF.

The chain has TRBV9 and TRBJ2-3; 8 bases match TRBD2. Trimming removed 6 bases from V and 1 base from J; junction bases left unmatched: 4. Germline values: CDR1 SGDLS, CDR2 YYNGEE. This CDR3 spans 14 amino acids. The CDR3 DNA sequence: TGTGCCAGCAACCGGCGGGGGGGCACAGATACGCAGTATTTT. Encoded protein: CASNRRGGTDTQYF.